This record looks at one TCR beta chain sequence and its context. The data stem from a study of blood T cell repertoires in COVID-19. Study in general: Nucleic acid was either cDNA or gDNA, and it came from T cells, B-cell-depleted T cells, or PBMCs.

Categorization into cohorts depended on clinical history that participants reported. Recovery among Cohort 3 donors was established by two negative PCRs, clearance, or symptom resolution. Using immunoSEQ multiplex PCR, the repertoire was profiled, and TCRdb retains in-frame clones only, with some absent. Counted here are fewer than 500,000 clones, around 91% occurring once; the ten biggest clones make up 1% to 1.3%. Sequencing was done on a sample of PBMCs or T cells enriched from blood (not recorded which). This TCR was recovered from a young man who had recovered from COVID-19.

The CDR3 loop reads CASRMGDAGSGNTIYF. The CDR3 DNA follows: TGCGCCAGCAGAATGGGTGACGCAGGGTCTGGAAACACCATATATTTT. The J gene is TRBJ1-3, the V gene TRBV4-1; maybe TRBD1 (5 bases). With 6 bases removed from V and 1 base from J, the gap between germline ends came to 16 bases. The germline CDR1 and CDR2 sequences are MGHRA and YSYEKL. The CDR3 totals 16 residues.